This TCR beta chain is drawn from a study of graft-versus-host responses after intestinal transplantation. The V and J ends lost 3 bases and 7 bases respectively, with 12 bases between them. This CDR3 is built from 13 residues. Germline CDR1 and CDR2: SQVTM and ANQGSEA. The repertoire was sequenced with immunoSEQ multiplex PCR; TCRdb's copy has only in-frame clones and lacks some. This sample has approximately 82,000 clones; roughly 89% occur once, and the top ten carry nearly 0.1%. With regard to this clone: Its cognate antigen is unknown.

General study points: Marrow from the recipient contained GvH clones, some of which had appeared first in ileum or blood.

The sequence was collected from a human donor who received an intestinal transplant. V gene TRBV29-1 combines with J gene TRBJ1-4, with D tentatively TRBD1 (5 bases). The sample consisted of unstimulated CD4+ T cells sorted from spleen or lymph node cells, taken before intestinal transplant. DNA for the CDR3: TGCAGCGTTGAGACAGACGCCGGTGAAAAACTGTTTTTT. It codes for CSVETDAGEKLFF.